There are a few counts of the clone carrying this TCR beta chain. Its antigen is still unknown. These data originate in a study of T-cell reconstitution after alpha-beta-depleted transplantation in children. Whole-study findings and limits: Reports say that about two months after transplant, the alpha-beta T cells came out of several hundred graft clones that had expanded. Some patients owed their high day-60 TCRbeta diversity to surviving recipient T cells and thymic progenitors. Hyperexpanded clones declined; after one year, newly produced T cells mostly supplied diversity.

The V end was cut by 4 bases, the J end by 5 bases, with 18 bases between. Germline CDR1 SGHKS, CDR2 YYEKEE (reference sequence). This CDR3 is built from 15 residues. Unique molecular identifiers were used to barcode this TCRbeta library. MiXCR, applied by TCRdb to the PCR reads, yields one record per CDR3 protein. The data show around 700,000 distinct CDR3 sequences, with around 12% seen just once and 0.75% to 0.85% held by the top ten. This chain connects TRBV5-5 to TRBJ1-1, with D perhaps TRBD1 (6 bases). The source was PBMCs, collected before TCRalphabeta/CD19-depleted stem cell transplant. The TCR comes from a girl aged 2 to 9 with congenital amegakaryocytic thrombocytopenia, due to receive a stem cell transplant. CDR3 region: CASSVVLGAGTEAFF. In DNA form, the CDR3 reads TGTGCCAGCAGCGTGGTCTTGGGGGCTGGGACTGAAGCTTTCTTT. Together with reference TRBV5-5 and TRBJ1-1, the CDR3 gives the full variable domain: DAGVTQSPTHLIKTRGQQVTLRCSPISGHKSVSWYQQVLGQGPQFIFQYYEKEERGRGNFPDRFSARQFPNYSSELNVNALLLGDSALYLCASSVVLGAGTEAFFGQGTRLTVV.